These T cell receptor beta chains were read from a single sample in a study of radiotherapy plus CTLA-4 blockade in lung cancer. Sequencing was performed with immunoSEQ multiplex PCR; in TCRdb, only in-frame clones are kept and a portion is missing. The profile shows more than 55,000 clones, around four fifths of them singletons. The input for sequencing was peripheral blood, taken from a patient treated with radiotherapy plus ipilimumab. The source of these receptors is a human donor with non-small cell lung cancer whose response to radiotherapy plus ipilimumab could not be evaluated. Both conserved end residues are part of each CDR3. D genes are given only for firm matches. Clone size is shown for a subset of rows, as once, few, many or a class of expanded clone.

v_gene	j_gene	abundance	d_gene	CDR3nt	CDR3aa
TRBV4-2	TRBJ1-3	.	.	TGTGCCAGCAGCCAAGATCAGACAGCCTCTGGAAACACCATATATTTT	CASSQDQTASGNTIYF
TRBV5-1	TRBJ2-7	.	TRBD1	TGCGCCAGCAGCCCACGGCAGACAGGGGGTTCCTACGAGCAGTACTTC	CASSPRQTGGSYEQYF
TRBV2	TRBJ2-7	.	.	TGTGCCAGCAGGACGCAGACTAGTTTTTTGGACGAGCAGTACTTC	CASRTQTSFLDEQYF
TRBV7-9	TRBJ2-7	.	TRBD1	TGTGCCAGCAGCTCGGGCACAGGGGTTGTTACATACGAGCAGTACTTC	CASSSGTGVVTYEQYF
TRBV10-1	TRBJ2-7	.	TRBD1	TGCGCCAGCAGTCCGGACAGGGGGGCTAGCGAGCAGTACTTC	CASSPDRGASEQYF
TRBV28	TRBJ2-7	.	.	TGTGCCAGCATGTCGGGGTGGACCGCCTACGAGCAGTACTTC	CASMSGWTAYEQYF
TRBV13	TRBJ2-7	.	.	TGTGCCAGCAGCAGTTACAGGGTGGGAACGTCCTACGAGCAGTACTTC	CASSSYRVGTSYEQYF
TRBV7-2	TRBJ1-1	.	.	TGTGCCAGCAGCTATACCGGGACTGGGAACACTGAAGCTTTCTTT	CASSYTGTGNTEAFF
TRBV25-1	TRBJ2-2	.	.	TGTGCCAGCAGTGACCTACTCACCGGGGAGCTGTTTTTT	CASSDLLTGELFF
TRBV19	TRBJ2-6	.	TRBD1	TGTGCCAGTAGTAGGGGACAGGGAACTGGGGCCAACGTCCTGACTTTC	CASSRGQGTGANVLTF
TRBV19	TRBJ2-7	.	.	TGTGCCAGTAGTCCCTTATATGGGGACTCCTCCACCTACGAGCAGTACTTC	CASSPLYGDSSTYEQYF
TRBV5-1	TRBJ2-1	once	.	TGCGCCAGCAGCGTAAACAGTGTCGATGAGCAGTTCTTC	CASSVNSVDEQFF
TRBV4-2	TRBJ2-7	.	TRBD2	TGTGCCAGCAGCCAAGATCGGCTAGCGGGGGCCTACGAGCAGTACTTC	CASSQDRLAGAYEQYF
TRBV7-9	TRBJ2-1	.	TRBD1	TGTGCCAGCAGTTCACGTTCCGGGACAGGGGCCAATGAGCAGTTCTTC	CASSSRSGTGANEQFF
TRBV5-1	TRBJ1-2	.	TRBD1	TGCGCCAGCAGCGCTCAGGGGGACTATGGCTACACCTTC	CASSAQGDYGYTF
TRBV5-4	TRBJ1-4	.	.	TGTGCCAGCAGCTTCCAAGGGGTTGAAAAACTGTTTTTT	CASSFQGVEKLFF
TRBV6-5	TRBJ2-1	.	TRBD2	TGTGCCAGTCGCGGGAGCTCCTACAATGAGCAGTTCTTC	CASRGSSYNEQFF
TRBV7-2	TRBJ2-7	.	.	TGTGCCAGCAGCTCGGGACTCGTTCCGTACTTC	CASSSGLVPYF
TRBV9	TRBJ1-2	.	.	TGTGCCAGCAGCGGGACACCCGCCTGGTATGGCTACACCTTC	CASSGTPAWYGYTF
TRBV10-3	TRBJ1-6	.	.	TGTGCCATCACCGAGGGGGAGTTTTATAATTCACCCCTCCACTTT	CAITEGEFYNSPLHF
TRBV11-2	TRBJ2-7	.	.	TGTGCCAGCAGCTTAGACTCGGGTGGCGAGCAGTACTTC	CASSLDSGGEQYF
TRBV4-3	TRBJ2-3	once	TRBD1	TGCGCCAGCAGCCAAGGTTCCTCCGGGACAGGCTACGGAGATACGCAGTATTTT	CASSQGSSGTGYGDTQYF
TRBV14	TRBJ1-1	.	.	TGTGCCAGCAGCCCAGGGGTCTGGACTGAAGCTTTCTTT	CASSPGVWTEAFF
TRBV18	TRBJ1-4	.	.	TGTGCCAGCTCACCCCAGGGGCCTAATGAAAAACTGTTTTTT	CASSPQGPNEKLFF
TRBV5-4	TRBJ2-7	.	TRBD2	TGTGCCAGCAGCTTGGGCTCGGGAGGCCGTAAGCAGTACTTC	CASSLGSGGRKQYF
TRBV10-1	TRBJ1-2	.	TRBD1	TGCGCCAGCAGTGAGGGACAGGGCTATGGCTACACCTTC	CASSEGQGYGYTF
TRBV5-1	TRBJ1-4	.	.	TGCGCCAGCAGCTTGGGACAGAATAATGAAAAACTGTTTTTT	CASSLGQNNEKLFF
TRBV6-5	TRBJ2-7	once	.	TGTGCCAGCAGCCGACAGAGGCATCTCGAGCAGTACTTC	CASSRQRHLEQYF
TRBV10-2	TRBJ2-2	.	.	TGCGCCAGTGCTACTACCGGGGAGCTGTTTTTT	CASATTGELFF
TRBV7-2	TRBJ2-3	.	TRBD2	TGTGCCAGCAGCCGAAATAGCGGGGGAGGCACAGATACGCAGTATTTT	CASSRNSGGGTDTQYF
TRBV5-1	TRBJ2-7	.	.	TGCGCCAGCAGCTTACGGAGCGGGTATACCTACGAGCAGTACTTC	CASSLRSGYTYEQYF
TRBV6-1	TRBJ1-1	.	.	TGTGCCAGCAAGTCAGTCAGGGACACTGAAGCTTTCTTT	CASKSVRDTEAFF
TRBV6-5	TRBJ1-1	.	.	TGTGCCAGCAGTTACTCGCCGGGACAGAACACTGAAGCTTTCTTT	CASSYSPGQNTEAFF
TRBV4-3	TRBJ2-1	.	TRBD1	TGCGCCAGCAGCCGGAGGACAGGAACTTACAATGAGCAGTTCTTC	CASSRRTGTYNEQFF
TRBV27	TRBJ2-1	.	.	TGTGCCAGTTCCCAGGTTAGCTCCTACAATGAGCAGTTCTTC	CASSQVSSYNEQFF
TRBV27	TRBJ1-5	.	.	TGTGCCAGCAGCCCTAAGGGGGGGGCGGTCAATCAGCCCCAGCATTTT	CASSPKGGAVNQPQHF
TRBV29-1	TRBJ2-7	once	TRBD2	TGCAGCGTTTACAGCGGGAGTTACGAGCAGTACTTC	CSVYSGSYEQYF
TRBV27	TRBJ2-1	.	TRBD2	TGTGCCAGCAGTTCCGTAGCGGGAGGGAGTTCGTGGGCGTACAATGAGCAGTTCTTC	CASSSVAGGSSWAYNEQFF
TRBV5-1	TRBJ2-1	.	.	TGCACCAGCAGCTTGATCACAACCGAATTATCCTACAATGAGCAGTTCTTC	CTSSLITTELSYNEQFF
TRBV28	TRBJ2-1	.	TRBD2	TGTGCCAGCAGTTTAGGAGCGGGAGGGCCCTCCTACAATGAGCAGTTCTTC	CASSLGAGGPSYNEQFF
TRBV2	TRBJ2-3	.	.	TGTGCCAGCAGGGAGGAGGCAGATACGCAGTATTTT	CASREEADTQYF
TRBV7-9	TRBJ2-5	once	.	TGTGCCAGCAGTTCAGGGGCCTACCCCCAAGAGACCCAGTACTTC	CASSSGAYPQETQYF
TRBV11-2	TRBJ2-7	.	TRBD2	TGTGCCAGCACCGATCCGGGACTAGCGGGAACCTACGAGCAGTACTTC	CASTDPGLAGTYEQYF
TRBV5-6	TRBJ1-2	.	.	TGTGCCAGCAACGGACTTTCCTATGGCTACACCTTC	CASNGLSYGYTF
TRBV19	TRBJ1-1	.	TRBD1	TGTGCCAGTATCATACAGGGGAAATTCACTGAAGCTTTCTTT	CASIIQGKFTEAFF